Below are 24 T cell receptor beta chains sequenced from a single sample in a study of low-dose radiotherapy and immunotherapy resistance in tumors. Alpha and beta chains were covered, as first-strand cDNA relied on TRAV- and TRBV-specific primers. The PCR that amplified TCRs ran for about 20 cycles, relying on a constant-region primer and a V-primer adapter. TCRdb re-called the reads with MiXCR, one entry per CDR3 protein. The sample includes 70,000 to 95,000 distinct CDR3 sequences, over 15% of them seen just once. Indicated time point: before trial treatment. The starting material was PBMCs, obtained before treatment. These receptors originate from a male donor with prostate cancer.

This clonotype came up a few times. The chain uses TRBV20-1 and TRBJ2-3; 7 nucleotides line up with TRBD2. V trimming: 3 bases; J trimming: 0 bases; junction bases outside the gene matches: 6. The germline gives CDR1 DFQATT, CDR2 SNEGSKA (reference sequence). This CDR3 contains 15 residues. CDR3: CSASSLAASTDTQYF. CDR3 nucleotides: TGCAGTGCTAGTTCTCTAGCGGCTAGCACAGATACGCAGTATTTT.

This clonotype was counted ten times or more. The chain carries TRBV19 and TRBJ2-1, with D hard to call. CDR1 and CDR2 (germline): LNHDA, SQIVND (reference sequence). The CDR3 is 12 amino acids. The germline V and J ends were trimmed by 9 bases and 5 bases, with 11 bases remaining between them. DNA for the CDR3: TGTGCCAGCAGTCCCCGGGACAATGAGCAGTTCTTC. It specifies CASSPRDNEQFF.

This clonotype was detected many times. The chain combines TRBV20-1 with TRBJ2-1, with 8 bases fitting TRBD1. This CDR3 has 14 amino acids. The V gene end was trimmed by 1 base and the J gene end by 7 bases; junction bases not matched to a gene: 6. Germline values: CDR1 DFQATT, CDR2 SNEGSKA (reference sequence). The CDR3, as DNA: TGCAGTGCTAGAGCACAGGGGGTCCCAAATGAGCAGTTCTTC. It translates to CSARAQGVPNEQFF.

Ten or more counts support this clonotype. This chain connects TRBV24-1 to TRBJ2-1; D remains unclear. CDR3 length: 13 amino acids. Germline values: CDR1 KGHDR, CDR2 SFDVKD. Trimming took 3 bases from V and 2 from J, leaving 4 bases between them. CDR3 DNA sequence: TGTGCCACCAGTGATCCGCCCTACAATGAGCAGTTCTTC. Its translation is CATSDPPYNEQFF.

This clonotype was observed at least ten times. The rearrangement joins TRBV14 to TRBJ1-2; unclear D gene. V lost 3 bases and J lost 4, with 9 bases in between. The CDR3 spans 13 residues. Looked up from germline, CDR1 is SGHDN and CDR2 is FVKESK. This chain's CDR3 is CASSQPRGYGYTF. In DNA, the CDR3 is TGTGCCAGCAGCCAGCCGCGGGGCTATGGCTACACCTTC.

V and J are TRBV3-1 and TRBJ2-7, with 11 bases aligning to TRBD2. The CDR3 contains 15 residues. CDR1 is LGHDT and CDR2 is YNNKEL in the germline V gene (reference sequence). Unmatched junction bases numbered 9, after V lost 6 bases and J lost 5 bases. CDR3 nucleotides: TGTGCCAGCAGAAATAGCGGGGGGGCCGTAGACGAGCAGTACTTC. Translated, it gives CASRNSGGAVDEQYF.

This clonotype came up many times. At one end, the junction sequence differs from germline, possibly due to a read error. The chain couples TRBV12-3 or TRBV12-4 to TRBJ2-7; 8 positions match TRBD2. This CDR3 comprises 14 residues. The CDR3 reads CASSLAGSSYEQYF. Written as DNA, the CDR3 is TGTGCCAGCAGCTTAGCGGGGAGTTCCTACGAGCAGTACTTC.

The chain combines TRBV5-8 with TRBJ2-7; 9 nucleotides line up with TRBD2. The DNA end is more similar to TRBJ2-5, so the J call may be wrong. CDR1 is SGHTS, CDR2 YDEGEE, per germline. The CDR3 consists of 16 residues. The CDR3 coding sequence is TGTGCCAGCAGCTTGGGGGGACTAGCCTACCAAGAGACCCAGTACTTC. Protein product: CASSLGGLAYQETQYF.

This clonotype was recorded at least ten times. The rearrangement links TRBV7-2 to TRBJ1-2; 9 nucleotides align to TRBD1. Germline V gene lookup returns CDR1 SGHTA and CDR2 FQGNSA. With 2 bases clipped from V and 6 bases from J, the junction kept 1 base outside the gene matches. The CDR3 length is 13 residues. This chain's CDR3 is CASSLRDRDGYTF. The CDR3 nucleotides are TGTGCCAGCAGCTTACGGGACAGGGATGGCTACACCTTC.

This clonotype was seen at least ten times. For the CDR3, the DNA is TGTGCCAGCAGTTTTAGCTCGGGGGCTGAAGCTTTCTTT. Encoded protein: CASSFSSGAEAFF. The chain recombines TRBV7-9 with TRBJ1-1; a possible D gene is TRBD1 (5 bases). Trimming took 6 bases from V and 6 from J, leaving 14 bases between them. The CDR3 has 13 amino acids. Germline V gene sequence: CDR1 SEHNR, CDR2 FQNEAQ (reference sequence).

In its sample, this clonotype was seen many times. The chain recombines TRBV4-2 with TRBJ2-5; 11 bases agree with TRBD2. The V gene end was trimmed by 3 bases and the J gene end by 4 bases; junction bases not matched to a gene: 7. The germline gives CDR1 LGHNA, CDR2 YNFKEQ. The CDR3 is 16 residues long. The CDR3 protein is CASSHELAGEAETQYF. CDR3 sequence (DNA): TGTGCCAGCAGCCATGAACTAGCGGGGGAGGCAGAGACCCAGTACTTC.

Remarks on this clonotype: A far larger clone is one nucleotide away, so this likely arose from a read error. The CDR3 bases are TGTGCCAGCAGCTCCGGGGTCGATCAGACCCAGCATTTT. It codes for CASSSGVDQTQHF. This chain uses TRBV13 with TRBJ1-5, with D hard to call. Germline CDR1 reads PRHDT; CDR2 reads FYEKMQ (reference sequence). CDR3 size: 13 residues.

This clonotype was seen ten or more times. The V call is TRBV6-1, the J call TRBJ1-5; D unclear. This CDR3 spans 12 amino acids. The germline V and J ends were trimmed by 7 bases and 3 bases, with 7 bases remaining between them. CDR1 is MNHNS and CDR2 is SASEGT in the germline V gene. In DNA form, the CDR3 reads TGTGCCAGCACCGATCCCAATCAGCCCCAGCATTTT. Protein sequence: CASTDPNQPQHF.

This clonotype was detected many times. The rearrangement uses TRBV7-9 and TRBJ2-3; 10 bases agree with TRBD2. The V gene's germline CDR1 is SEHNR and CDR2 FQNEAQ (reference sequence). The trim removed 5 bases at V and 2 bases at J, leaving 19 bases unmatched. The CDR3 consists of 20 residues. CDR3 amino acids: CASSHEVLAGASSFTDTQYF. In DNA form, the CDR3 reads TGTGCCAGCAGCCACGAAGTTCTAGCGGGGGCCTCGAGCTTCACAGATACGCAGTATTTT.

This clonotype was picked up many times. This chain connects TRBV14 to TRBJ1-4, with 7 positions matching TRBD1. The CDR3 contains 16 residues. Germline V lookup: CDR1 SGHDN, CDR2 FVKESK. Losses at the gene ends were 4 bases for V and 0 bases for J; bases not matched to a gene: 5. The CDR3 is CASSPGTAATNEKLFF. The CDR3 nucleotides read TGTGCCAGCAGCCCCGGGACAGCAGCAACTAATGAAAAACTGTTTTTT.

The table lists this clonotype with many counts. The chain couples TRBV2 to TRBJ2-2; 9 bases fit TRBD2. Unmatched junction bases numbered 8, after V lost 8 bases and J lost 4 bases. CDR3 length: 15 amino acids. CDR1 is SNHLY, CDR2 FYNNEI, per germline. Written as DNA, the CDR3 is TGTGCCAGCGTGACGCTGCGGGGGGGCACCGGGGAGCTGTTTTTT. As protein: CASVTLRGGTGELFF. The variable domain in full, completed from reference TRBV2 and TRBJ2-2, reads EPEVTQTPSHQVTQMGQEVILRCVPISNHLYFYWYRQILGQKVEFLVSFYNNEISEKSEIFDDQFSVERPDGSNFTLKIRSTKLEDSAMYFCASVTLRGGTGELFFGEGSRLTVL.

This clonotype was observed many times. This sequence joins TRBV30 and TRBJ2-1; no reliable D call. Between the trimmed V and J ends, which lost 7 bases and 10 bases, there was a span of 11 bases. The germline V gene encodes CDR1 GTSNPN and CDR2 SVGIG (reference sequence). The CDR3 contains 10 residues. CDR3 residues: CAFGRTEQFF. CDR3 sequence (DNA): TGTGCCTTTGGGCGGACCGAGCAGTTCTTC.

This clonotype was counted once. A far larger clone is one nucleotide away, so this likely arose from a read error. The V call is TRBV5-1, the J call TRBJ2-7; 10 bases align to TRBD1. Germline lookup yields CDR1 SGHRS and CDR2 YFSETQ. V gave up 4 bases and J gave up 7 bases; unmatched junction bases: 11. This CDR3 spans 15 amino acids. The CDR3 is CASSPGQGGYNEQYF. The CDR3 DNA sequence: TGCGCCAGCAGCCCCGGACAGGGGGGATACAATGAGCAGTACTTC.

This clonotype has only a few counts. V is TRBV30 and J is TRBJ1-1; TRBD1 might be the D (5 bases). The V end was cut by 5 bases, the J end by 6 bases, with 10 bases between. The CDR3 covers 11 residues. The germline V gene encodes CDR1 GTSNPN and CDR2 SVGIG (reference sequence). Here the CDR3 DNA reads TGTGCCTGGGGACCGGGGGCTGAAGCTTTCTTT. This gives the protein CAWGPGAEAFF.

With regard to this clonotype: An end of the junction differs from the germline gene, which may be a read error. CDR3 in amino acids: CASSPRQRSYVYTF. The CDR3 nucleotides read TGTGCCAGCAGCCCCCGACAGAGATCCTATGTCTACACCTTC. This chain connects TRBV3-1 to TRBJ1-2, with a tentative D call TRBD1 (5 bases). CDR1 is LGHDT and CDR2 is YNNKEL in the germline V gene (reference sequence). This CDR3 comprises 14 residues.

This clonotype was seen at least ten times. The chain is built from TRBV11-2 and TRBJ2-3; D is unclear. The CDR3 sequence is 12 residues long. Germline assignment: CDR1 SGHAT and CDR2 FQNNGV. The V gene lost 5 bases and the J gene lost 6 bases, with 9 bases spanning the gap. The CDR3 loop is CASSILRDTQYF. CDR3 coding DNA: TGTGCCAGCAGCATCCTCAGGGATACGCAGTATTTT.

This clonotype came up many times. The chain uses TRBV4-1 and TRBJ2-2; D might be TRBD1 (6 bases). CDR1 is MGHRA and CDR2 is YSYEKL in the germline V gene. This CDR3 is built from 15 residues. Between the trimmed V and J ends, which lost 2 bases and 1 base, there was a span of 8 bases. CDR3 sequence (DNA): TGCGCCAGCAGCCAAAAGACAGGGAACACCGGGGAGCTGTTTTTT. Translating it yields CASSQKTGNTGELFF.

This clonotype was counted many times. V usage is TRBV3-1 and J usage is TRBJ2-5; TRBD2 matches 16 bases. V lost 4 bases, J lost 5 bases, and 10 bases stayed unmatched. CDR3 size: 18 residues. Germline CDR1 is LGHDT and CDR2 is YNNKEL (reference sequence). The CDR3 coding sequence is TGTGCCAGCAGCCGGGAGGGACTAGCGGGGGGGCGTTTGGAGACCCAGTACTTC. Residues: CASSREGLAGGRLETQYF.

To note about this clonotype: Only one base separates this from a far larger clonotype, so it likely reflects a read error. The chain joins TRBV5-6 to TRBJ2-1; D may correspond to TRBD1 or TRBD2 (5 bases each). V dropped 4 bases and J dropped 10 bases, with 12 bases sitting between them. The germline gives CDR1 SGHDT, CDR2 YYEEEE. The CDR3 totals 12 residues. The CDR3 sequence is CASSGGDYEQFF. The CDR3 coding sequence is TGTGCCAGCAGCGGGGGAGACTACGAGCAGTTCTTC. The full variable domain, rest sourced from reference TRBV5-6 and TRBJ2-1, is DAGVTQSPTHLIKTRGQQVTLRCSPKSGHDTVSWYQQALGQGPQFIFQYYEEEERQRGNFPDRFSGHQFPNYSSELNVNALLLGDSALYLCASSGGDYEQFFGPGTRLTVL.